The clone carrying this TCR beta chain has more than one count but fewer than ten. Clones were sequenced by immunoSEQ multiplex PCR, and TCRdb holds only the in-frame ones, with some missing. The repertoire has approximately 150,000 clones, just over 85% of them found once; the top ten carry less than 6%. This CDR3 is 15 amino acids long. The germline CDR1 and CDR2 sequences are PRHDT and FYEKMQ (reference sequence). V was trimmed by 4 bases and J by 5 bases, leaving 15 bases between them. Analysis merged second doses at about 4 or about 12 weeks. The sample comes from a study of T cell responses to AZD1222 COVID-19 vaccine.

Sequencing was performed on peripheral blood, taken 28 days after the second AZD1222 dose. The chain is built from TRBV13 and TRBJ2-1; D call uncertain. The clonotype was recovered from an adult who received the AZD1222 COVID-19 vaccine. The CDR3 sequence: CASSSTVGFNNEQFF. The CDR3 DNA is TGTGCCAGCAGCTCTACGGTCGGATTCAACAATGAGCAGTTCTTC.